The clone carrying this T cell receptor beta chain has just a few counts. This entry is derived from a study of T cells in Graves' hyperthyroidism and ophthalmopathy. Criteria for exclusion of patients were uncontrolled infection, other autoimmune disease, pregnancy or lactation. Fresh peripheral blood, approximately 9.1 ml, was the source of the PBMCs. TCR beta CDR3 regions were amplified from RNA. When the TCR CDR3 underwent first-round RT-PCR, the HTBI primer set was used. TCRdb re-called the multiplex PCR reads with MiXCR, one entry per CDR3 protein. Of fewer than 400,000 distinct CDR3 sequences listed, approximately 25% are singletons. Sample: blood. The source of this sequence is a man aged 50 or older with Graves' hyperthyroidism.

CDR3 sequence reads: CASSQREAYEQYF. CDR3 nucleotides: TGTGCCAGCAGCCAGCGGGAAGCCTACGAGCAGTACTTC. The rearrangement uses TRBV12-3 or TRBV12-4 and TRBJ2-7; 7 positions agree with TRBD2. The CDR3 contains 13 residues. Trimming removed 6 bases from V and 2 bases from J; junction bases left unmatched: 4.